This T cell receptor beta chain was sequenced in a study of patients and donors after allogeneic stem cell transplantation. This clonotype has a handful of counts. TCRdb analysed the RT-PCR reads with MiXCR anew, one entry per CDR3 protein. The repertoire has about a million distinct CDR3 sequences, more than 15% of them found once; the top ten carry roughly 6%. Germline V gene sequence: CDR1 SGHDT, CDR2 YYEEEE. Trimming stripped 0 bases from V and 2 bases from J, with 6 bases between. The CDR3 sequence is 14 residues long. The sample comprised blood, either unsorted or a sorted T cell fraction (not recorded which). The V gene is TRBV5-6, the J gene TRBJ2-1; no definite D call. This TCR came from a human donor who was either an allogeneic HSCT recipient or a stem cell or donor lymphocyte infusion donor (not recorded which). It is not recorded whose cells these are; they may come from a transplant donor. This CDR3 is CASSLDAAYNEQFF. In DNA form, the CDR3 reads TGTGCCAGCAGCTTGGATGCAGCCTACAATGAGCAGTTCTTC. Full variable domain (missing parts from reference TRBV5-6 and TRBJ2-1): DAGVTQSPTHLIKTRGQQVTLRCSPKSGHDTVSWYQQALGQGPQFIFQYYEEEERQRGNFPDRFSGHQFPNYSSELNVNALLLGDSALYLCASSLDAAYNEQFFGPGTRLTVL.